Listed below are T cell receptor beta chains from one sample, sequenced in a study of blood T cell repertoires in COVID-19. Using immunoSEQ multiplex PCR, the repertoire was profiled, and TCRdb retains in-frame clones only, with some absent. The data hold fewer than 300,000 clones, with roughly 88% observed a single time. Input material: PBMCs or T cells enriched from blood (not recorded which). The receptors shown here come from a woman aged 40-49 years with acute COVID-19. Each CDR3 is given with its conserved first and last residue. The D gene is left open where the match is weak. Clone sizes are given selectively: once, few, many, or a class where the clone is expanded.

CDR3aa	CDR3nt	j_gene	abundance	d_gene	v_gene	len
CASSSLQGATADTQYF	TGTGCCAGCAGTTCCCTTCAGGGGGCGACAGCAGATACGCAGTATTTT	TRBJ2-3	-	TRBD1	TRBV6-5	16
CASSPRRVQVDTQYF	TGTGCCAGCAGCCCGAGGAGGGTCCAGGTGGATACGCAGTATTTT	TRBJ2-3	-	-	TRBV7-9	15
CSVAQGRGDNQPQHF	TGCAGCGTTGCGCAGGGGAGAGGAGACAATCAGCCCCAGCATTTT	TRBJ1-5	-	-	TRBV29-1	15
CASSAQGLLDTQYF	TGTGCCAGCAGCGCCCAAGGACTATTAGATACGCAGTATTTT	TRBJ2-3	-	-	TRBV9	14
CASALDRMNTEAFF	TGTGCTAGTGCCCTGGACAGGATGAACACTGAAGCTTTCTTT	TRBJ1-1	-	TRBD1	TRBV12-5	14
CASSGTGVHEQYF	TGTGCCAGCTCCGGGACAGGGGTCCACGAGCAGTACTTC	TRBJ2-7	-	TRBD1	TRBV19	13
CASSVDPGGITEAFF	TGCGCCAGCAGCGTGGACCCCGGGGGGATCACTGAAGCTTTCTTT	TRBJ1-1	once	-	TRBV5-1	15
CASSIGEDYNEQFF	TGTGCCAGTAGTATAGGGGAGGATTACAATGAGCAGTTCTTC	TRBJ2-1	-	-	TRBV19	14
CASSPRDSNEKLFF	TGTGCCAGCTCACCACGAGACAGTAATGAAAAACTGTTTTTT	TRBJ1-4	-	-	TRBV18	14
CASSPRQGAMSNQPQHF	TGTGCCAGCAGTCCCCGACAGGGGGCAATGAGCAATCAGCCCCAGCATTTT	TRBJ1-5	-	TRBD1	TRBV28	17
CASSQVVTSGNEQFF	TGTGCCAGCAGCCAAGTTGTGACTAGCGGAAATGAGCAGTTCTTC	TRBJ2-1	-	TRBD2	TRBV3-1/TRBV3-2	15
CASSSGTSGRRGETQYF	TGCGCCAGCAGTTCCGGGACTAGCGGGAGACGGGGAGAGACCCAGTACTTC	TRBJ2-5	-	TRBD2	TRBV10-2	17
CASSVGGRGANVLTF	TGTGCCAGCAGCGTAGGTGGGAGAGGGGCCAACGTCCTGACTTTC	TRBJ2-6	-	-	TRBV9	15
CASSFLGTGDEQYF	TGCGCCAGCAGCTTCCTCGGGACAGGGGACGAGCAGTACTTC	TRBJ2-7	-	TRBD1	TRBV5-1	14
CAISDAGEGTDTQYF	TGTGCCATCAGTGACGCGGGGGAGGGCACAGATACGCAGTATTTT	TRBJ2-3	-	TRBD2	TRBV10-3	15
CASSAAFPSNEQFF	TGTGCCAGTAGTGCTGCGTTCCCTTCCAATGAGCAGTTCTTC	TRBJ2-1	-	-	TRBV19	14
CASIGKTSGRFNEQFF	TGTGCCAGTATCGGCAAGACTAGCGGGAGGTTCAATGAGCAGTTCTTC	TRBJ2-1	-	TRBD2	TRBV19	16
CASSSVGDRGTDTQYF	TGCGCCAGCAGCTCCGTCGGGGATCGGGGCACAGATACGCAGTATTTT	TRBJ2-3	once	-	TRBV5-1	16
CASSATTFNEQFF	TGTGCCAGCAGTGCCACGACTTTCAATGAGCAGTTCTTC	TRBJ2-1	-	-	TRBV28	13
CASRLAGESNNEQFF	TGTGCCAGTCGTCTGGCGGGGGAGTCGAACAATGAGCAGTTCTTC	TRBJ2-1	-	TRBD2	TRBV28	15
CASSIATGGFYEQYF	TGTGCCAGTAGTATAGCGACAGGGGGCTTCTACGAGCAGTACTTC	TRBJ2-7	-	TRBD1	TRBV19	15
CASSRRPGDREQFF	TGTGCCAGCAGCAGAAGGCCGGGAGATCGGGAGCAGTTCTTC	TRBJ2-1	once	-	TRBV13	14
CASSVMVGVGQPQHF	TGTGCCAGTAGTGTAATGGTCGGAGTGGGTCAGCCCCAGCATTTT	TRBJ1-5	-	-	TRBV19	15
CASWGQGASGANVLTF	TGTGCCAGCTGGGGGCAGGGGGCATCTGGGGCCAACGTCCTGACTTTC	TRBJ2-6	-	TRBD1	TRBV9	16
CASSSRLAGEEETQYF	TGTGCCAGCAGCTCGAGACTAGCGGGAGAGGAAGAGACCCAGTACTTC	TRBJ2-5	once	TRBD2	TRBV11-3	16
CASSPVRTGVVNEQFF	TGTGCCAGCAGCCCCGTTCGGACAGGGGTAGTGAATGAGCAGTTCTTC	TRBJ2-1	-	TRBD1	TRBV5-8	16
CASAAYNTEAFF	TGTGCCAGCGCGGCTTATAACACCGAAGCTTTCTTT	TRBJ1-1	-	-	TRBV27	12
CASSLRSGGLLYTEAFF	TGTGCCAGCAGCTTGCGGTCAGGGGGCCTTTTGTACACTGAAGCTTTCTTT	TRBJ1-1	-	TRBD1	TRBV5-4	17
CASSLFFPRAETQYF	TGTGCCAGCAGTTTATTTTTTCCCAGGGCGGAGACCCAGTACTTC	TRBJ2-5	-	-	TRBV27	15
CASSGYDSQPQHF	TGTGCCAGCAGCGGATATGACAGTCAGCCCCAGCATTTT	TRBJ1-5	-	-	TRBV9	13
CASRPREAGNTIYF	TGTGCCAGCAGGCCCAGGGAAGCTGGAAACACCATATATTTT	TRBJ1-3	-	-	TRBV7-8	14
CASRSGNTEAFF	TGTGCCAGCAGGTCGGGGAACACTGAAGCTTTCTTT	TRBJ1-1	-	-	TRBV7-9	12
CASSLLSGDYNEQFF	TGCGCCAGCAGCTTGCTTAGCGGGGATTACAATGAGCAGTTCTTC	TRBJ2-1	-	TRBD2	TRBV5-1	15
CASSLSENSNQPQHF	TGTGCCAGCAGCTTATCGGAGAATAGCAATCAGCCCCAGCATTTT	TRBJ1-5	-	-	TRBV7-2	15
CATSDLYSNQPQHF	TGTGCCACCAGTGATCTATATAGCAATCAGCCCCAGCATTTT	TRBJ1-5	-	-	TRBV24-1	14
CASSQEGTGYNQPQHF	TGCGCCAGCAGCCAAGAGGGGACAGGGTACAATCAGCCCCAGCATTTT	TRBJ1-5	-	TRBD1	TRBV4-1	16
CASSQVDRGETQYF	TGTGCCAGCAGCCAGGTCGATAGGGGAGAGACCCAGTACTTC	TRBJ2-5	-	-	TRBV3-1/TRBV3-2	14
CASSRDSSTNEKLFF	TGTGCCAGCAGCAGAGACAGCTCAACTAATGAAAAACTGTTTTTT	TRBJ1-4	-	-	TRBV5-4	15
CASKQTTAVYGYTF	TGTGCCAGTAAACAGACGACCGCTGTCTATGGCTACACCTTC	TRBJ1-2	-	-	TRBV19	14
CASGTGPGRETQYF	TGTGCTAGTGGAACGGGCCCAGGGCGAGAGACCCAGTACTTC	TRBJ2-5	few	-	TRBV12-5	14
CASSFGQSQETQYF	TGCGCCAGCAGCTTTGGACAAAGCCAAGAGACCCAGTACTTC	TRBJ2-5	-	-	TRBV5-1	14
CASSYASVREQYF	TGTGCCAGCAGTTACGCTTCCGTGCGCGAGCAGTACTTC	TRBJ2-7	-	-	TRBV6-5	13
CASSPGREANVLTF	TGCGCCAGCAGTCCGGGTCGGGAGGCCAACGTCCTGACTTTC	TRBJ2-6	once	-	TRBV10-1	14
CASSTNDRGLGELFF	TGTGCCAGTAGTACCAACGACAGGGGCCTGGGGGAGCTGTTTTTT	TRBJ2-2	once	TRBD1	TRBV19	15
CASSLDRRQPQHF	TGTGCCAGCAGCTTAGACAGACGCCAGCCCCAGCATTTT	TRBJ1-5	-	-	TRBV7-9	13
CASTSITSDGNEQFF	TGTGCCAGCACCTCGATAACTAGCGACGGCAATGAGCAGTTCTTC	TRBJ2-1	-	TRBD2	TRBV28	15